Included here is one TCR beta chain sequence, with context. Its antigen is currently unknown. These data belong to a study of cytomegalovirus exposure and HLA in healthy donors. Study at large: Sequencing of roughly 180 million T cells in an earlier analysis found approximately 120 million unique TCR beta sequences.

The PCR had 60 Vbeta and 13 Jbeta primers. Method: immunoSEQ multiplex PCR; TCRdb's copy keeps in-frame clones and lacks some. The sample has about 130,000 clones; 82% are singletons. Study-wide results and limits: A later analysis, which compared TCR beta chains of equal frequency, found the HLA-associated ones more clonally expanded. The authors later found TCR association rates varying by HLA locus, with DRB1 most and HLA-C fewest. Many donors shared some public TCRs, even though most TCR sequences were rare.

The CDR3 runs 14 residues. Trimming took off 6 bases at V and 4 bases at J, with 15 bases between the two ends. The germline CDR1 and CDR2 sequences are SGHKS and YYEKEE (reference sequence). The chain is built from TRBV5-5 and TRBJ2-3, with a tentative D call TRBD2 (7 bases). The TCR comes from a male donor in good health and CMV-seropositive. The sequenced sample was PBMCs. For the CDR3, the DNA is TGTGCCAGCAATCTGTGGGGGGGCCCAGATACGCAGTATTTT. Amino acid sequence: CASNLWGGPDTQYF.